A single sample is the source of the 21 T cell receptor beta chains below, sequenced in a study of OX40 agonist ivuxolimab in advanced cancers. Assay: immunoSEQ multiplex PCR; the TCRdb copy retains only in-frame clones and omits some. The sample holds 48,000 or so clones, roughly 86% seen once. The sequenced sample was CD4+ or CD8+ T cells sorted from blood, obtained in a trial of the OX40 agonist ivuxolimab. The receptors were sampled from an adult with an advanced solid tumor such as melanoma, head and neck, liver or kidney cancer.

V usage is TRBV12-5 and J usage is TRBJ2-5, with D perhaps being TRBD1 or TRBD2 (6 bases each). The CDR3 totals 18 residues. The V gene's germline CDR1 is LGHNT and CDR2 FRNRAP. V lost 0 bases to trimming and J lost 5 bases, with 22 bases between them. CDR3 sequence (DNA): TGTGCTAGTGGTTTGGTACTCAGGCGGGGACACACGGGGGAGACCCAGTACTTC. As protein: CASGLVLRRGHTGETQYF.

The chain recombines TRBV4-1 with TRBJ2-5, with 12 bases lining up with TRBD2. The J segment lost 2 bases and the V segment lost 0 bases, leaving 10 bases of the junction unmatched. From germline, CDR1 is MGHRA and CDR2 YSYEKL. The CDR3 has 19 amino acids. The CDR3 DNA sequence: TGCGCCAGCAGCCAAGATGGCCCACCTCTAGCGGGAGGGCAAGAGACCCAGTACTTC. Protein product: CASSQDGPPLAGGQETQYF.

The chain is built from TRBV6-5 and TRBJ2-3, with 12 bases identical to TRBD2. V lost 4 bases to trimming and J lost 5 bases; unmatched junction nucleotides: 7. The CDR3 consists of 16 residues. Germline V gene data show CDR1 as MNHEY and CDR2 as SVGAGI. The CDR3 loop is CASSSTGLAGKDTQYF. The CDR3 nucleotides are TGTGCCAGCAGTTCCACGGGACTAGCGGGTAAAGATACGCAGTATTTT.

The V gene is TRBV13, the J gene TRBJ2-7; D perhaps matches TRBD1 (5 bases). The CDR3 is 13 residues long. The germline V gene has CDR1 PRHDT and CDR2 FYEKMQ (reference sequence). V was trimmed by 4 bases and J by 3 bases, leaving 10 bases between them. The CDR3 nucleotides are TGTGCCAGCAGCTCCATCGACAGCTACGAGCAGTACTTC. As protein: CASSSIDSYEQYF.

V is TRBV20-1 and J is TRBJ2-1; the D is unclear. CDR3 length equals 10 residues. Germline-derived CDR1 and CDR2 are DFQATT and SNEGSKA (reference sequence). The V end lost 2 bases, the J end lost 8 bases, and 4 bases lay between the germline ends. The CDR3 reads CSARLYEQFF. For the CDR3, the DNA is TGCAGTGCTAGATTGTATGAGCAGTTCTTC.

CDR3 in DNA: TGTGCCAGCAGTGGAGGACAGGGATATCAGCCCCAGCATTTT. Amino acid sequence: CASSGGQGYQPQHF. The rearrangement joins TRBV6-5 to TRBJ1-5, with TRBD1 identical over 8 bases. Losses at the gene ends were 5 bases for V and 5 bases for J; bases not matched to a gene: 5. The CDR3 is made up of 14 amino acids. Germline V gives CDR1 MNHEY, CDR2 SVGAGI.

CDR3 DNA: TGCGCCAGCAGTGAGTGGCAGGACCCAAATGAGCAGTTCTTC. Protein sequence: CASSEWQDPNEQFF. The chain recombines TRBV10-2 with TRBJ2-1; D unclear. V shed 1 base and J shed 7 bases, with 11 bases lying between them. CDR1 and CDR2 from the germline V gene are WSHSY and SAAADI. This CDR3 contains 14 residues.

In the case of this clone: This may stem from a read error, because a much larger clone lies one nucleotide away. The V gene is TRBV4-1, the J gene TRBJ1-2; D is unclear. Trimming removed 1 base from V and 4 bases from J, with 16 bases in between. The V gene's germline CDR1 is MGHRA and CDR2 YSYEKL. The CDR3 contains 16 residues. The CDR3 spells CASSQVFSEAVYGYTF. CDR3 sequence (DNA): TGCGCCAGCAGCCAAGTTTTCAGCGAGGCAGTCTATGGCTACACCTTC.

This clone occurred a few times. The chain carries TRBV19 and TRBJ1-3; possible D gene TRBD1, 5 bases. CDR3 length: 16 residues. V was clipped by 6 bases and J by 0 bases, with 15 bases between them. The germline gives CDR1 LNHDA, CDR2 SQIVND (reference sequence). The CDR3 nucleotides read TGTGCCAGTAGACTAGGACACCAAAGCTCTGGAAACACCATATATTTT. It translates to CASRLGHQSSGNTIYF.

The rearrangement links TRBV6-5 to TRBJ1-1; perhaps TRBD1 as D (6 bases). CDR3 length: 13 residues. Germline lookup yields CDR1 MNHEY and CDR2 SVGAGI. The V gene lost 4 bases and the J gene lost 4 bases, with 10 bases spanning the gap. The chain's CDR3 is CASSSPGATEAFF. CDR3 sequence (DNA): TGTGCCAGCAGTTCCCCAGGGGCCACTGAAGCTTTCTTT.

This clone was detected only a few times. The chain links TRBV11-3 to TRBJ1-1; D is unclear. The CDR3 contains 14 residues. Germline-derived CDR1 and CDR2 are SGHNT and YENEEA. V gave up 5 bases and J gave up 0 bases, with 10 bases separating them. The CDR3 DNA follows: TGTGCCAGCAGCCCTAGACACCTGAACACTGAAGCTTTCTTT. Translated, it gives CASSPRHLNTEAFF.

The chain links TRBV7-9 to TRBJ1-5, with TRBD1 matching over 7 bases. Losses at the gene ends were 5 bases for V and 5 bases for J; bases not matched to a gene: 6. CDR3 length equals 14 residues. Germline V gene data show CDR1 as SEHNR and CDR2 as FQNEAQ (reference sequence). The CDR3, as DNA: TGTGCCAGCAGCCCCGGGACAGCCCATCAGCCCCAGCATTTT. Translating gives CASSPGTAHQPQHF.

The chain carries TRBV5-1 and TRBJ2-6; unclear D gene. CDR1 is SGHRS and CDR2 is YFSETQ in the germline V gene. Trimming shortened V by 4 bases and J by 1 base, and 21 bases separated the two germline ends. This CDR3 comprises 19 residues. Here the CDR3 DNA reads TGCGCCAGCAGCCCTGGACCGACCTCTTTAAGGTCTGGGGCCAACGTCCTGACTTTC. This encodes CASSPGPTSLRSGANVLTF.

CDR3 DNA sequence: TGTGCCAGCAGTGAAGTGCACAGGGCAACTAATGAAAAACTGTTTTTT. This gives the protein CASSEVHRATNEKLFF. The rearrangement joins TRBV6-1 to TRBJ1-4; D possibly corresponds to TRBD1 (6 bases). The CDR3 is 16 amino acids. V was trimmed by 1 base and J by 0 bases, leaving 9 bases between them. CDR1 and CDR2 from the germline V gene are MNHNS and SASEGT.

This CDR3 is CASLTLQGAGTEAFF. As DNA, the CDR3 is TGTGCCAGCCTTACCTTACAGGGGGCGGGCACTGAAGCTTTCTTT. This chain joins TRBV6-1 and TRBJ1-1; TRBD1 agrees at 9 bases. CDR1 and CDR2 (germline): MNHNS, SASEGT. The CDR3 is 15 residues long. V was pared by 8 bases and J by 4 bases, with 11 bases of the junction left unmatched.

This clone was counted a single time. The rearrangement uses TRBV5-1 and TRBJ2-3, with D perhaps given as TRBD1 or TRBD2 (5 bases each). Trimming cost V 2 bases and J 2 bases, with 15 bases left between them. CDR3 length: 16 amino acids. From germline, CDR1 is SGHRS and CDR2 YFSETQ. The CDR3 nucleotides read TGCGCCAGCAGCTTCTCCAATTTCGGGACCACAGATACGCAGTATTTT. Its translation: CASSFSNFGTTDTQYF. Drawing the rest from reference TRBV5-1 and TRBJ2-3, the complete variable domain is KAGVTQTPRYLIKTRGQQVTLSCSPISGHRSVSWYQQTPGQGLQFLFEYFSETQRNKGNFPGRFSGRQFSNSRSEMNVSTLELGDSALYLCASSFSNFGTTDTQYFGPGTRLTVL.

V usage is TRBV15 and J usage is TRBJ1-5; weak D call: TRBD1 (5 bases). Germline CDR1 is LNHNV and CDR2 is YYDKDF (reference sequence). V lost 4 bases, J lost 3 bases, and 10 bases lay in between. This CDR3 region has 14 residues. CDR3 region: CATSMDNYNQPQHF. CDR3 sequence (DNA): TGTGCCACCAGCATGGACAACTACAATCAGCCCCAGCATTTT. The whole variable domain, remainder taken from reference TRBV15 and TRBJ1-5, is DAMVIQNPRYQVTQFGKPVTLSCSQTLNHNVMYWYQQKSSQAPKLLFHYYDKDFNNEADTPDNFQSRRPNTSFCFLDIRSPGLGDTAMYLCATSMDNYNQPQHFGDGTRLSIL.

The chain joins TRBV6-5 to TRBJ1-4, with no clear D. The V and J ends lost 1 base and 0 bases respectively, with 3 bases between them. Germline lookup yields CDR1 MNHEY and CDR2 SVGAGI. This CDR3 is built from 14 residues. The CDR3 sequence: CASSYLTTNEKLFF. CDR3 sequence (DNA): TGTGCCAGCAGTTACTTGACAACTAATGAAAAACTGTTTTTT.

The chain couples TRBV30 to TRBJ1-5; the D is unclear. Germline V gives CDR1 GTSNPN, CDR2 SVGIG (reference sequence). The CDR3 spans 12 residues. Trimming removed 1 base from V and 4 bases from J, with 5 bases in between. This CDR3 is CAWSEPNQPQHF. DNA of the CDR3: TGTGCCTGGAGTGAGCCTAATCAGCCCCAGCATTTT.

The V and J genes are TRBV6-5 and TRBJ1-2, with TRBD1 as a possible D gene (5 bases). From germline, CDR1 is MNHEY and CDR2 SVGAGI. The CDR3 loop spans 12 amino acids. With 10 bases removed from V and 2 bases from J, the gap between germline ends came to 11 bases. The CDR3 nucleotides are TGTGCCACCGAGGGGCCAAACTATGGCTACACCTTC. Translated, it gives CATEGPNYGYTF.

The rearrangement uses TRBV30 and TRBJ2-1; 13 bases are shared with TRBD2. CDR1 is GTSNPN, CDR2 SVGIG, per germline (reference sequence). The CDR3 totals 17 residues. J gave up 4 bases and V 0 bases, and 6 bases lay outside the gene matches. CDR3 coding DNA: TGTGCCTGGAGTGTCGCCAGGACTAGCGGGAGTTACAATGAGCAGTTCTTC. It is translated as CAWSVARTSGSYNEQFF.